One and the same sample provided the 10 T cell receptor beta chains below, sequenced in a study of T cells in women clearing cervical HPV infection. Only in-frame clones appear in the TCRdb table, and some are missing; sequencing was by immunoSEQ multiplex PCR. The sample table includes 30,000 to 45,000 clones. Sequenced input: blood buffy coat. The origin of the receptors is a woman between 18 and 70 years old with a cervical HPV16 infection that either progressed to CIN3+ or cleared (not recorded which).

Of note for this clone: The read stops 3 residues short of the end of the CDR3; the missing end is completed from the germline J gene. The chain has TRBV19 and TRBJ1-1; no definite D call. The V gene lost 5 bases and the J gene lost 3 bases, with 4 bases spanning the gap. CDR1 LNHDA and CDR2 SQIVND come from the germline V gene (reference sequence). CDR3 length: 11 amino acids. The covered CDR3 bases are TGTGCCAGTAGTTCCTACACTGAA. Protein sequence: CASSSYTE. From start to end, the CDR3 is CASSSYTEAFF.

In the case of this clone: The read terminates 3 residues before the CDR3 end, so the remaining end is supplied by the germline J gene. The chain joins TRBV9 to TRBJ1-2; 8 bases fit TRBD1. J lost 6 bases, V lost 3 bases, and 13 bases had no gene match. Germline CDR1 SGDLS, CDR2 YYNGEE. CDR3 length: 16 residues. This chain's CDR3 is CASSGGPGQAGDGYTF. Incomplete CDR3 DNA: TGTGCCAGCAGCGGGGGTCCGGGACAGGCCGGGGATGGC.

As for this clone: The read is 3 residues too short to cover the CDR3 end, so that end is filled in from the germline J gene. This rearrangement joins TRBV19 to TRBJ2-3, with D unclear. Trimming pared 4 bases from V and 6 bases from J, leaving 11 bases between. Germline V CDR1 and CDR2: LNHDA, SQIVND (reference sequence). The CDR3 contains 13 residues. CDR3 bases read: TGTGCCAGTAGTAGAGATCAACGGGATACG. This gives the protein CASSRDQRDT. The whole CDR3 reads CASSRDQRDTQYF.

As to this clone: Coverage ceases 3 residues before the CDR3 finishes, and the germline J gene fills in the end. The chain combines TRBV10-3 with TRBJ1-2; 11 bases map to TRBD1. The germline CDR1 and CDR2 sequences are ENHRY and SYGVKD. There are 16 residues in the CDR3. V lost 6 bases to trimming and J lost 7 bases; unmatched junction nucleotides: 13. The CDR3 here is CAIRVGQGAASPGYTF. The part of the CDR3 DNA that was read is TGTGCCATCAGGGTAGGACAGGGGGCGGCCAGTCCTGGC.

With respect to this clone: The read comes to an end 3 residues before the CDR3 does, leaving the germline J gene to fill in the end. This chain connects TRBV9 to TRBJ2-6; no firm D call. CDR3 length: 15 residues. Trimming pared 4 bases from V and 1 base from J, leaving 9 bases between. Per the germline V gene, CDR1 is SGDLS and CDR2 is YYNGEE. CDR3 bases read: TGTGCCAGCAGCTCCCAGTTATCTGGGGCCAACGTC. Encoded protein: CASSSQLSGANV. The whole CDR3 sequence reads CASSSQLSGANVLTF.

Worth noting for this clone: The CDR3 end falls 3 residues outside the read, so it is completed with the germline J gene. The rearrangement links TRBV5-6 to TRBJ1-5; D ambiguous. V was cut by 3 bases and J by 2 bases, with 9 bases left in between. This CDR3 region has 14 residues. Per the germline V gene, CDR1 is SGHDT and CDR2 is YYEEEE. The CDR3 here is CASSSQNRNQPQHF. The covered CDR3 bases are TGTGCCAGCAGCTCTCAGAACCGCAATCAGCCC.

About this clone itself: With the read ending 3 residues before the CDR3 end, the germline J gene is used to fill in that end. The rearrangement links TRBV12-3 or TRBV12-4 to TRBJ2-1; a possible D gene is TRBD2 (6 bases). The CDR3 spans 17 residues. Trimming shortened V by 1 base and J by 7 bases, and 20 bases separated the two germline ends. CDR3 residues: CASSLEVGLGGMNEQFF. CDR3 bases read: TGTGCCAGCAGTTTAGAGGTGGGACTGGGTGGTATGAATGAG.

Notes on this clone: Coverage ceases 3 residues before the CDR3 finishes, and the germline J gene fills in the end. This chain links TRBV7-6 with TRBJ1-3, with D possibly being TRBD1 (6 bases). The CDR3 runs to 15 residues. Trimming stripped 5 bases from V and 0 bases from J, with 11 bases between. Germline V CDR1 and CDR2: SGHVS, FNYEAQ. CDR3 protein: CASSPTGYSGNTIYF. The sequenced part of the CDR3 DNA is TGTGCCAGCAGCCCGACAGGCTACTCTGGAAACACC.

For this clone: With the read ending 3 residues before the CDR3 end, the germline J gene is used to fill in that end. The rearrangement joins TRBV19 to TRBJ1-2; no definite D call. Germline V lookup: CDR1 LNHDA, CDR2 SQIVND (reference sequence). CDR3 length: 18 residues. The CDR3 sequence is CASSIVASGRADTYDYTF. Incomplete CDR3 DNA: TGTGCCAGTAGTATCGTAGCTAGCGGGAGGGCCGATACCTACGAC.

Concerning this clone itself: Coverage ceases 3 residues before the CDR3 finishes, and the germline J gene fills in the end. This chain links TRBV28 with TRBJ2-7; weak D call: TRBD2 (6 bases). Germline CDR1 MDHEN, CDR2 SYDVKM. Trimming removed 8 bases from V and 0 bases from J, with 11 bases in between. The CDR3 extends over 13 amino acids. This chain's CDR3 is CASRSGDSYEQYF. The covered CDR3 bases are TGTGCCAGCCGGTCGGGGGACTCCTACGAG.